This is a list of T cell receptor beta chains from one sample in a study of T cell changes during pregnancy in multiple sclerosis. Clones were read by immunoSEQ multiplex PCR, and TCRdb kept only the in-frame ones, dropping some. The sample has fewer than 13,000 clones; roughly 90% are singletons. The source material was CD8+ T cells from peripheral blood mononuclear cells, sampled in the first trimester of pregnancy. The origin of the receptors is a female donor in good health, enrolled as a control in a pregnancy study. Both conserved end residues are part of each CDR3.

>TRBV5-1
CASSGASRGRSGPINQPQHF
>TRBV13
CASSLEGHRPAGELFF
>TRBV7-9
CASSLARNVRVLDYEQYF
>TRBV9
CASSVSGTGLYNEQFF
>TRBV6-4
CASIAGSTGELFF
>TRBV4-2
CASSQDGAGGPSYEQYF
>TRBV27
CASSSGQGIYEQYF
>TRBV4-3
CASSQEAESPEQYF
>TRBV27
CACGQPTYEQYF
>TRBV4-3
CASSRRRPSGGTDTQYF
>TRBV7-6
CASSPGTSSEQYF
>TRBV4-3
CASSQEPAGGQETQYF
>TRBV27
CASSQGTSGVEQFF
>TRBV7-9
CASSSDTPKVLYEQYF
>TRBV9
CASSGGLGGSYNEQFF
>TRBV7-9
CASSLVAGSTDTQYF
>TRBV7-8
CASSYQLAGAEYQETQYF
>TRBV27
CASWGGVRSYEQYF
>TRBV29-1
CSVAASGGGVFNEQFF
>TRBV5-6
CASSFRDKQDFHTYNEQFF
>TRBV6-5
CASGDRGRTGELFF
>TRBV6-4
CASSDSDSTGELFF
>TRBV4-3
CASSQEASGATDTQYF
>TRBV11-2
CASSLYSGEGVYEQYF
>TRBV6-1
CASGELAGVQETQYF
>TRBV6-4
CASSPQGGQETQYF
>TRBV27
CASSFLIGDTLYGYTF
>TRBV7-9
CASSFARAGGNTEAFF
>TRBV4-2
CASSQEPSEAYEQYF
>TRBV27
CASSGTSNSPLHF
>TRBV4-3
CASSQEMSEPYNEQFF
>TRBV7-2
CASSLDGTGGYEQYF
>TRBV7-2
CASSLFAGTGYFSEQYF
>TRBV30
CAWSWTTQETQYF
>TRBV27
CASNQAGKETQYF
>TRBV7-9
CASSLTGDRRLDTEAFF
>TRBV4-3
CASSPDRALPLNTEAFF
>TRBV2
CASSGGSGNTIYF
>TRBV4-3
CASSQETGTGGYEQYF
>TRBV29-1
CSVEEGGQGFGYTF
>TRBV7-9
CASSPSGSQQETQYF
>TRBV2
CASRTSWIAGVPSTDTQYF
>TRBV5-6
CASSVSGTQVYEQYF
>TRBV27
CASSVAGTEAFF
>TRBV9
CASSAGGKSYNEQFF
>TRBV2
CASSELDSNQPQHF
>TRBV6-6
CASSSRVGGNNQPQHF
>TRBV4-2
CASSQWWTAYYSPLHF
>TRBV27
CASSDSSNQPQHF
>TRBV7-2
CASSVGTGPHEQYF
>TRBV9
CASSEGGSYGYTF
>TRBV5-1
CASTQDINGNTIYF
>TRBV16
CASSHSGGWYEQFF